The clone carrying this T cell receptor (beta chain) was picked up many times. The antigen remains undetermined. This entry comes from a study of CD8+CD57+ T cells in acquired aplastic anemia. This CDR3 region has 12 residues. The V gene end was trimmed by 7 bases and the J gene end by 4 bases; junction bases not matched to a gene: 5. The germline gives CDR1 SGHRS, CDR2 YFSETQ. Both TCR beta VDJ combination and CDR3 sequence profiling were carried out. Genomic DNA was the template for this profiling. TCRdb re-analysed the reads in MiXCR, keeping a single row per CDR3 protein. This table has about 200,000 distinct CDR3 sequences, 34% appearing once. Study results and limitations: CD8+ Simpson's diversity in patients was not significantly different from that in controls. Sharing between patients and controls was observed for twenty-nine CD8+ CDR3 sequences.

This TCR came from a human donor in good health, serving as a control. The chain employs TRBV5-1 and TRBJ2-7, with 7 bases aligning to TRBD1. Sequencing used sorted CD4+, CD8+, or CD8+CD57+ T cells (not recorded which) from PBMCs. This chain's CDR3 is CASRQGEYEQYF. The CDR3 DNA follows: TGCGCCAGCCGACAGGGTGAATACGAGCAGTACTTC.